Below, 27 T cell receptor beta chains from the same sample are listed, as sequenced in a study of blood T cell repertoires in COVID-19. Sequencing used immunoSEQ multiplex PCR; TCRdb keeps in-frame clones, though not all of them. The sample carries fewer than 200,000 clones, around four fifths recorded once. Sequenced input: peripheral blood. These receptors all stem from a man in his 70s with acute or convalescent COVID-19.

The V gene is TRBV6-5, the J gene TRBJ1-1; D perhaps matches TRBD1 (6 bases). V lost 3 bases, J lost 2 bases, and 10 bases lay in between. The CDR3 covers 14 residues. From germline, CDR1 is MNHEY and CDR2 SVGAGI. CDR3: CASSYTGFNTEAFF. The CDR3 nucleotides read TGTGCCAGCAGTTATACAGGGTTTAACACTGAAGCTTTCTTT.

The gene calls are TRBV30 and TRBJ2-3, with TRBD2 matching over 13 bases. V lost 5 bases, J lost 5 bases, and 13 bases stayed unmatched. The CDR3 runs to 17 residues. Germline-derived CDR1 and CDR2 are GTSNPN and SVGIG (reference sequence). The chain's CDR3 is CAWRVGTSGRAGDTQYF. The CDR3 DNA reads as TGTGCCTGGCGGGTCGGAACTAGCGGGAGGGCGGGAGATACGCAGTATTTT.

The chain has TRBV12-3 or TRBV12-4 and TRBJ2-7; no definite D call. The CDR3 covers 13 residues. V lost 3 bases to trimming and J lost 3 bases, with 9 bases between them. CDR3: CASSLATYYEQYF. CDR3 DNA sequence: TGTGCCAGCAGTTTGGCAACGTACTACGAGCAGTACTTC.

V is TRBV5-1 and J is TRBJ2-4; D might be TRBD1 (6 bases). The V gene's germline CDR1 is SGHRS and CDR2 YFSETQ. The germline V and J ends were trimmed by 3 bases and 1 base, with 17 bases remaining between them. The CDR3 is 17 amino acids. The CDR3 reads CASSWGQDRGAKNIQYF. The CDR3, as DNA: TGCGCCAGCAGCTGGGGGCAGGACAGAGGGGCCAAAAACATTCAGTACTTC.

The rearrangement uses TRBV7-6 and TRBJ2-1; D unresolved. This CDR3 has 19 amino acids. Germline-derived CDR1 and CDR2 are SGHVS and FNYEAQ. The germline V and J ends were trimmed by 1 base and 5 bases, with 24 bases remaining between them. The CDR3 region is CASSLESPAVFAVNNEQFF. The CDR3, as DNA: TGTGCCAGCAGCTTAGAGTCTCCGGCAGTCTTTGCGGTTAACAATGAGCAGTTCTTC.

V and J are TRBV12-3 or TRBV12-4 and TRBJ1-1; D gene uncertain. The V end was cut by 3 bases, the J end by 8 bases, with 10 bases between. This CDR3 is 12 amino acids long. The CDR3 DNA follows: TGTGCCAGCAGTTTCGTGGGAGGGGAAGCTTTCTTT. It translates to CASSFVGGEAFF.

The chain links TRBV4-3 to TRBJ2-7; perhaps TRBD1 as D (6 bases). The germline V and J ends were trimmed by 1 base and 3 bases, with 10 bases remaining between them. In germline, CDR1 is LGHNA, CDR2 YSLEER. The CDR3 covers 14 residues. CDR3 nucleotides: TGCGCCAGCAGCCAAGTTGCAGGGGACTACGAGCAGTACTTC. It is translated as CASSQVAGDYEQYF.

This clone was seen only a few times. The chain recombines TRBV14 with TRBJ1-2; D unresolved. Germline V gene lookup returns CDR1 SGHDN and CDR2 FVKESK. V gave up 0 bases and J gave up 8 bases, with 7 bases separating them. There are 12 residues in the CDR3. The CDR3 DNA reads as TGTGCCAGCAGCCAAGATCTGAGGGGCTACACCTTC. Protein: CASSQDLRGYTF.

The V and J genes are TRBV7-9 and TRBJ2-1; D gene uncertain. The V gene's germline CDR1 is SEHNR and CDR2 FQNEAQ (reference sequence). There are 16 residues in the CDR3. The V end lost 7 bases, the J end lost 6 bases, and 22 bases lay between the germline ends. CDR3 residues: CASTTSRPPSLNEQFF. The DNA for the CDR3 is TGTGCCAGCACCACCTCTAGACCCCCGTCACTCAATGAGCAGTTCTTC.

This chain links TRBV30 with TRBJ2-5; 8 bases match TRBD1. This CDR3 is 13 amino acids long. The V gene end was trimmed by 2 bases and the J gene end by 5 bases; junction bases not matched to a gene: 4. Germline CDR1 and CDR2: GTSNPN and SVGIG (reference sequence). The CDR3 region is CAWSPNRGETQYF. The CDR3 bases are TGTGCCTGGAGTCCCAACAGGGGGGAGACCCAGTACTTC.

This clone came up once. V is TRBV5-1 and J is TRBJ1-1; the match to TRBD1 covers 7 bases. The germline V gene has CDR1 SGHRS and CDR2 YFSETQ. The CDR3 spans 17 residues. V dropped 3 bases and J dropped 0; count of bases not matched to a gene: 11. DNA of the CDR3: TGCGCCAGCAGCTCGGGACAGACATTGGGCATGAACACTGAAGCTTTCTTT. Its protein product is CASSSGQTLGMNTEAFF.

The chain links TRBV28 to TRBJ2-1, with TRBD2 as a possible D gene (6 bases). Trimming shortened V by 8 bases and J by 10 bases, and 21 bases separated the two germline ends. Per germline, CDR1 MDHEN and CDR2 SYDVKM. This CDR3 comprises 14 residues. CDR3 region: CASVIGGPGREQFF. For the CDR3, the DNA is TGTGCCAGCGTGATTGGGGGACCGGGGAGGGAGCAGTTCTTC.

V is TRBV6-5 and J is TRBJ1-3; a weak D match, TRBD1 (6 bases). Germline V CDR1 and CDR2: MNHEY, SVGAGI. With 6 bases removed from V and 0 bases from J, the gap between germline ends came to 9 bases. The CDR3 sequence is 14 residues long. The CDR3 DNA reads as TGTGCCAGCAGGCCGGACAGCTCTGGAAACACCATATATTTT. Protein: CASRPDSSGNTIYF.

The rearrangement uses TRBV3-1 (or the pseudogene TRBV3-2) and TRBJ2-7; 14 bases fit TRBD2. J lost 5 bases, V lost 1 base, and 7 bases had no gene match. Germline V CDR1 and CDR2: LGHDT, YNNKEL (reference sequence). The CDR3 is 17 residues long. The CDR3: CASSQAGTSGSTHEQYF. The DNA for the CDR3 is TGTGCCAGCAGCCAAGCCGGGACTAGCGGGAGTACCCACGAGCAGTACTTC.

This clone was observed a few times. This chain uses TRBV11-3 with TRBJ2-6; a possible D gene is TRBD1 (6 bases). CDR1 is SGHNT, CDR2 YENEEA, per germline. The length of the CDR3 is 17 residues. V lost 3 bases and J lost 2, with 14 bases in between. The DNA for the CDR3 is TGTGCCAGCAGCTTCAAAGTACCAGGGGCTGGGGCCAACGTCCTGACTTTC. Protein product: CASSFKVPGAGANVLTF.

The genes are TRBV3-1 (or the pseudogene TRBV3-2) and TRBJ1-2, with D tentatively TRBD1 (6 bases). Trimming took 4 bases from V and 6 from J, leaving 18 bases between them. The length of the CDR3 is 15 residues. CDR1 and CDR2 from the germline V gene are LGHDT and YNNKEL (reference sequence). CDR3 region: CASSLLGQGPDGYTF. DNA for the CDR3: TGTGCCAGCAGCCTATTGGGGCAGGGGCCGGATGGCTACACCTTC.

This rearrangement joins TRBV21-1 to TRBJ2-2; the table calls TRBD1, which could not be checked here. TRBV21-1 corresponds to a pseudogene. CDR3 length: 15 residues. The CDR3 reads CASSKATGDTGELFF. DNA of the CDR3: TGTGCCAGCAGCAAAGCTACAGGGGATACCGGGGAGCTGTTTTTT.

This sequence joins TRBV6-2 or TRBV6-3 and TRBJ1-4; 9 bases are a match to TRBD1. Looked up from germline, CDR1 is MNHEY and CDR2 is SVGEGT. V trimming: 0 bases; J trimming: 5 bases; junction bases outside the gene matches: 10. This CDR3 is 18 amino acids long. CDR3 loop: CASSYSADYRGQNEKLFF. CDR3 bases: TGTGCCAGCAGTTACTCCGCAGACTACAGGGGGCAAAATGAAAAACTGTTTTTT.

The chain has TRBV3-1 (or the pseudogene TRBV3-2) and TRBJ2-1; 13 bases line up with TRBD2. CDR1 and CDR2 from the germline V gene are LGHDT and YNNKEL (reference sequence). The V gene end was trimmed by 0 bases and the J gene end by 4 bases; junction bases not matched to a gene: 6. The CDR3 has 18 residues. The CDR3 coding sequence is TGTGCCAGCAGCCAAGACCCCGGACTAGCGGGGGCTTACAATGAGCAGTTCTTC. Residues: CASSQDPGLAGAYNEQFF.

This sequence joins TRBV6-5 and TRBJ2-3; D not certain. Between the trimmed V and J ends, which lost 7 bases and 1 base, there was a span of 12 bases. CDR3 size: 14 residues. Germline V CDR1 and CDR2: MNHEY, SVGAGI. The CDR3 DNA follows: TGTGCCAGCACTCGAGGTATGGGCACAGATACGCAGTATTTT. This sequence encodes CASTRGMGTDTQYF.

This clone was found once. The chain uses TRBV2 and TRBJ1-5, with D possibly matching TRBD1 (6 bases). Trimming shortened V by 6 bases and J by 7 bases, and 13 bases separated the two germline ends. Germline values: CDR1 SNHLY, CDR2 FYNNEI. The CDR3 runs to 13 residues. The CDR3 protein is CASREDSAQPQHF. The CDR3 nucleotides are TGTGCCAGCAGGGAGGACAGTGCCCAGCCCCAGCATTTT.

The rearrangement links TRBV12-3 or TRBV12-4 to TRBJ2-7; D unresolved. Between the trimmed V and J ends, which lost 3 bases and 7 bases, there was a span of 10 bases. The CDR3 contains 12 residues. In DNA form, the CDR3 reads TGTGCCAGCAGTTTGGAGCCGGAGGAGCAGTACTTC. It yields the protein CASSLEPEEQYF.

This clone was observed once. This chain connects TRBV6-5 to TRBJ1-1, with a possible D match to TRBD1 (6 bases). V dropped 8 bases and J dropped 4 bases, with 8 bases sitting between them. CDR3 length equals 11 residues. In germline, CDR1 is MNHEY, CDR2 SVGAGI. The CDR3 sequence is CASRGATEAFF. As DNA, the CDR3 is TGTGCCAGCCGGGGGGCCACTGAAGCTTTCTTT.

This chain links TRBV6-2 or TRBV6-3 with TRBJ2-1, with TRBD2 matching 8 bases. Germline-derived CDR1 and CDR2 are MNHEY and SVGEGT. CDR3 length: 16 amino acids. V shed 4 bases, J shed 5 bases, and the junction held 10 bases outside the gene matches. The CDR3, as DNA: TGTGCCAGCAGTTCGTTAGGGACTAGGAATCACAATGAGCAGTTCTTC. Translated, it gives CASSSLGTRNHNEQFF.

The rearrangement joins TRBV5-1 to TRBJ1-4, with TRBD1 matching over 7 bases. V dropped 1 base and J dropped 0; count of bases not matched to a gene: 0. There are 15 residues in the CDR3. Germline loops: CDR1 SGHRS, CDR2 YFSETQ. The CDR3 coding sequence is TGCGCCAGCAGCTTGCAGGGGGCAACTAATGAAAAACTGTTTTTT. It is translated as CASSLQGATNEKLFF.

The rearrangement joins TRBV2 to TRBJ2-3; 12 bases match TRBD2. The CDR3 has 16 residues. Germline V CDR1 and CDR2: SNHLY, FYNNEI. V lost 4 bases and J lost 2; bases outside the gene matches: 4. This CDR3 reads CASSGGTSGFTDTQYF. The CDR3 DNA reads TGTGCCAGCAGTGGCGGGACTAGCGGGTTCACAGATACGCAGTATTTT.

The rearrangement joins TRBV5-1 to TRBJ1-1; possibly TRBD1 for D (5 bases). CDR3 length equals 14 residues. Germline V gene sequence: CDR1 SGHRS, CDR2 YFSETQ. V was clipped by 5 bases and J by 0 bases, with 11 bases between them. The CDR3 coding sequence is TGCGCCAGCAGTTCCCGACAGTTGAACACTGAAGCTTTCTTT. Translated: CASSSRQLNTEAFF.